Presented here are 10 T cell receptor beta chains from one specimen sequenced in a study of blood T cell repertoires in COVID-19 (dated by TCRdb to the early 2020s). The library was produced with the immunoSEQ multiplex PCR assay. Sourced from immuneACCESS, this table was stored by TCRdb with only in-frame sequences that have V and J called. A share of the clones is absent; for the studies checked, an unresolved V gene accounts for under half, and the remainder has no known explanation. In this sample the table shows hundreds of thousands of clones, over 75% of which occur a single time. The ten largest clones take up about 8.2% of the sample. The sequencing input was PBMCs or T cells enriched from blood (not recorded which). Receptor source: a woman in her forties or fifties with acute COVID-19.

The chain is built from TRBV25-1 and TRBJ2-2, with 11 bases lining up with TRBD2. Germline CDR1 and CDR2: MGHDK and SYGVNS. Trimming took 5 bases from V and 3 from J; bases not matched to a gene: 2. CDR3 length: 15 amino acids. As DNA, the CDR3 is TGTGCCAGCAGTACTAGCGGGGGATACACCGGGGAGCTGTTTTTT. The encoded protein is CASSTSGGYTGELFF. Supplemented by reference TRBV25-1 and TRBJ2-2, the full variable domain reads EADIYQTPRYLVIGTGKKITLECSQTMGHDKMYWYQQDPGMELHLIHYSYGVNSTEKGDLSSESTVSRIRTEHFPLTLESARPSHTSQYLCASSTSGGYTGELFFGEGSRLTVL.

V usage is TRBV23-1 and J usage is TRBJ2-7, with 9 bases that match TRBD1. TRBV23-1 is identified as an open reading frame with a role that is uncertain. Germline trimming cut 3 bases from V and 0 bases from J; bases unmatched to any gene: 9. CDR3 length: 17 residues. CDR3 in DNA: TGCGCCAGCAGTCATCGAAGCCGGGACAGGGACTCCTACGAGCAGTACTTC. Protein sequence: CASSHRSRDRDSYEQYF.

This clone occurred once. The CDR3 protein is CASSLVGGNTIYF. CDR3 DNA: TGTGCCAGCAGTTTAGTCGGTGGAAACACCATATATTTT. The chain carries TRBV12-3 or TRBV12-4 and TRBJ1-3; D remains unclear. V lost 1 base, J lost 3 bases, and 4 bases lay in between. The CDR3 sequence is 13 residues long.

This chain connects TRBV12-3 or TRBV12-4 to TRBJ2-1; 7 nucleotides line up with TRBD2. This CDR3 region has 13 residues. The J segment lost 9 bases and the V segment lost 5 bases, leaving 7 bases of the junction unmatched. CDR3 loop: CASSIGGMVEQFF. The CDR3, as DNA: TGTGCCAGCAGTATCGGGGGGATGGTTGAGCAGTTCTTC.

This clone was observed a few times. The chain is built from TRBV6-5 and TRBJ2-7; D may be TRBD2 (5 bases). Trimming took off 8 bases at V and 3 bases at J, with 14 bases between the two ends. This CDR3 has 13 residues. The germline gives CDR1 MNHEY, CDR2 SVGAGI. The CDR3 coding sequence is TGTGCCAGCGGAACTAGGTCTTTCTACGAGCAGTACTTC. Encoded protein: CASGTRSFYEQYF.

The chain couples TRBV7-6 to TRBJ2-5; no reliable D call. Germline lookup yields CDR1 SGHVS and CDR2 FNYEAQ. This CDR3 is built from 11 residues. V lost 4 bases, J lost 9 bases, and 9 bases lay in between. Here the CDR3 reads CASSSTGSQYF. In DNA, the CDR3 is TGTGCCAGCAGCTCGACTGGTTCCCAGTACTTC.

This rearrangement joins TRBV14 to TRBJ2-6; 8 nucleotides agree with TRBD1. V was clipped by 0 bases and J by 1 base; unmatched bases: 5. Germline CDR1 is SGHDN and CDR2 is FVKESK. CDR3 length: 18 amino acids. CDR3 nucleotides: TGTGCCAGCAGCCAAGAAGGCAGGGGGCTATCTGGGGCCAACGTCCTGACTTTC. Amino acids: CASSQEGRGLSGANVLTF.

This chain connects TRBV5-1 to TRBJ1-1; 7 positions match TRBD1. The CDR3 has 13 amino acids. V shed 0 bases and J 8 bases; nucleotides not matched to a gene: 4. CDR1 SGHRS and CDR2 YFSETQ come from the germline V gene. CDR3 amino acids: CASSLEGTAEAFF. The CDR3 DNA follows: TGCGCCAGCAGCTTGGAAGGGACAGCCGAAGCTTTCTTT. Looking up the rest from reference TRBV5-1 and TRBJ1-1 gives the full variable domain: KAGVTQTPRYLIKTRGQQVTLSCSPISGHRSVSWYQQTPGQGLQFLFEYFSETQRNKGNFPGRFSGRQFSNSRSEMNVSTLELGDSALYLCASSLEGTAEAFFGQGTRLTVV.

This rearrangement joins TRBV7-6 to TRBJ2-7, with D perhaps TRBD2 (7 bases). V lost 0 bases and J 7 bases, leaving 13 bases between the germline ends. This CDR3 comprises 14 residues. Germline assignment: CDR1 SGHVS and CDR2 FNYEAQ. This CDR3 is CASSLAGGPGEQYF. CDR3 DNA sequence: TGTGCCAGCAGCTTAGCGGGGGGGCCAGGAGAGCAGTACTTC.

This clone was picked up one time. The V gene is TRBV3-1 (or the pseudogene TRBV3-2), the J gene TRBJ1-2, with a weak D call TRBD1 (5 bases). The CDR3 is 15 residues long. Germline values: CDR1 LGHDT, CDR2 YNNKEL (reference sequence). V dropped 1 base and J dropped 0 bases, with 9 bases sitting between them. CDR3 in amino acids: CASSQGTSANYGYTF. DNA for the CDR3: TGTGCCAGCAGCCAAGGGACATCAGCTAACTATGGCTACACCTTC.